The TCR beta chain under discussion was sequenced for a study of cytomegalovirus exposure and HLA in healthy donors. A word on this clone: Its specificity is unknown. The junction departs from the called germline gene at one end, perhaps through a read error.

CDR1 MGHRA and CDR2 YSYEKL come from the germline V gene. The CDR3 spans 15 residues. It was with 60 Vbeta and 13 Jbeta primers that the PCR ran. Only in-frame clones appear in the TCRdb table, and some are missing; sequencing was by immunoSEQ multiplex PCR. The table shows around 130,000 clones, with 70% to 80% occurring only once. The study's findings and limits: 150 to 200 TCR beta chains were listed as cytomegalovirus-associated.

The TCR originated in a woman aged 55-70 years in good health and CMV-seronegative. This rearrangement joins TRBV4-1 to TRBJ1-3; 10 bases fit TRBD1. Source material: PBMCs. The DNA of the CDR3 is TGCGCCAGCAGCCATGGGACAGGGGAGGGAAGCACCATATATTTT. Amino acids: CASSHGTGEGSTIYF.